Below, one TCR beta chain is given with its context. The target antigen is unknown. This entry belongs to a study of T cell responses to AZD1222 COVID-19 vaccine. Study-level findings and limits: Spike as a whole was targeted by vaccine-associated CD4 TCRs, dominant at 160-218 and 743-854.

Looked up from germline, CDR1 is SGHVS and CDR2 is FNYEAQ. The CDR3 has 19 amino acids. Trimming removed 5 bases from V and 5 bases from J; junction bases left unmatched: 13. Libraries were prepared by immunoSEQ multiplex PCR; TCRdb keeps only in-frame clonotypes and omits some of them. The sample includes about 210,000 clones, roughly 94% of them seen just once. The material sequenced was peripheral blood, taken 28 days after the second dose of the MenACWY control vaccine. The clonotype was recovered from an adult who received the MenACWY meningococcal vaccine as a control. The chain couples TRBV7-6 to TRBJ2-1, with 15 bases lining up with TRBD2. Here the CDR3 reads CASSRNPGLAGGPDNEQFF. CDR3 nucleotides: TGTGCCAGCAGCCGCAACCCCGGACTAGCGGGGGGGCCGGACAATGAGCAGTTCTTC.